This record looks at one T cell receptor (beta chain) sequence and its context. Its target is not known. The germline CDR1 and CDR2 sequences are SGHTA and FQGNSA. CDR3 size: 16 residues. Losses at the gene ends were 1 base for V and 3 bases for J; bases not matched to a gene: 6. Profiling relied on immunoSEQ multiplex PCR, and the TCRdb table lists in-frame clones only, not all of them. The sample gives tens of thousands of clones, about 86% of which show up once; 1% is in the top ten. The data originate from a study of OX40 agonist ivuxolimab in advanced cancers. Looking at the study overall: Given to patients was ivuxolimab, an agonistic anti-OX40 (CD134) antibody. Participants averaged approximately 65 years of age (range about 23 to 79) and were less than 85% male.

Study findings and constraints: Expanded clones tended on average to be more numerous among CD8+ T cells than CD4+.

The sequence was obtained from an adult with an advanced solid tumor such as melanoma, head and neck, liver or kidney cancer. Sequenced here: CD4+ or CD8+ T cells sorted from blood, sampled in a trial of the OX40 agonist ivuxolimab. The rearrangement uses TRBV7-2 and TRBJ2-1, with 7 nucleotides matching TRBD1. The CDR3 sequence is CASSLEAGGIYNEQFF. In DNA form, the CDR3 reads TGTGCCAGCAGCTTAGAAGCAGGGGGAATCTACAATGAGCAGTTCTTC.